These T cell receptor beta chains were read from a single sample in a study of siplizumab effects on memory and regulatory T cells. Data came from immunoSEQ multiplex PCR; TCRdb stores just in-frame clones and leaves some out. The sample records about 91,000 clones, around 95% being singletons. Sequenced input: naive CD4+ T cells sorted from blood. Every receptor here comes from a human donor in good health. Each CDR3 is given with its conserved first and last residue. Fields, in order: V gene, D gene, J gene, clone size, CDR3 DNA, CDR3 protein. D genes are given only for firm matches. Size tells how often a clone was seen (once, few, many) or the class of an expanded clone, and some rows leave it out.

v_gene: TRBV9
d_gene: -
j_gene: TRBJ2-1
abundance: -
CDR3nt: TGTGCCAGCAGCGTAGCTTCCAGGGACCCCTACAATGAGCAGTTCTTC
CDR3aa: CASSVASRDPYNEQFF

v_gene: TRBV7-2
d_gene: -
j_gene: TRBJ1-1
abundance: -
CDR3nt: TGTGCCAGCAGCTTCAATTTTTGGAGCACTGAAGCTTTCTTT
CDR3aa: CASSFNFWSTEAFF

v_gene: TRBV5-1
d_gene: TRBD2
j_gene: TRBJ2-1
abundance: -
CDR3nt: TGCGCCAGCAGCCTCCCGACTGGCGGGGGGGCAATCGATGAGCAGTTCTTC
CDR3aa: CASSLPTGGGAIDEQFF

v_gene: TRBV7-9
d_gene: TRBD1
j_gene: TRBJ1-3
abundance: -
CDR3nt: TGTGCCAGCAGCAAGGGACAGGGGATAACCGCCAACACCATATATTTT
CDR3aa: CASSKGQGITANTIYF

v_gene: TRBV14
d_gene: -
j_gene: TRBJ2-3
abundance: -
CDR3nt: TGTGCCAGCAGCCCACAGAGCACAGATACGCAGTATTTT
CDR3aa: CASSPQSTDTQYF

v_gene: TRBV11-2
d_gene: -
j_gene: TRBJ2-7
abundance: once
CDR3nt: TGTGCCAGCAGCTTGGATACAGGGCGCTACGAGCAGTACTTC
CDR3aa: CASSLDTGRYEQYF

v_gene: TRBV5-6
d_gene: -
j_gene: TRBJ2-2
abundance: -
CDR3nt: TGTGCCAGCAGGTTCACAGGGTCCGGGGAGCTGTTTTTT
CDR3aa: CASRFTGSGELFF

v_gene: TRBV27
d_gene: TRBD1
j_gene: TRBJ1-2
abundance: -
CDR3nt: TGTGCCAGCAGTTTTACGACAGGGGCGAACTATGGCTACACCTTC
CDR3aa: CASSFTTGANYGYTF

v_gene: TRBV27
d_gene: -
j_gene: TRBJ2-3
abundance: once
CDR3nt: TGTGCCTGCAGTCCGCGCACAGATACGCAGTATTTT
CDR3aa: CACSPRTDTQYF

v_gene: TRBV9
d_gene: -
j_gene: TRBJ1-3
abundance: -
CDR3nt: TGTGCCAGCAGCGTCTCGAGTTCTGGAAACACCATATATTTT
CDR3aa: CASSVSSSGNTIYF

v_gene: TRBV7-6
d_gene: -
j_gene: TRBJ1-1
abundance: -
CDR3nt: TGTGCCAGCAGCTTTTCTGTAGCCTTGAACACTGAAGCTTTCTTT
CDR3aa: CASSFSVALNTEAFF

v_gene: TRBV19
d_gene: -
j_gene: TRBJ2-1
abundance: -
CDR3nt: TGTGCCAGTAGTTCCATTCATATCGGCTACAATGAGCAGTTCTTC
CDR3aa: CASSSIHIGYNEQFF

v_gene: TRBV7-6
d_gene: -
j_gene: TRBJ2-3
abundance: -
CDR3nt: TGTGCCAGCACCCTGACAGAGAACACAGATACGCAGTATTTT
CDR3aa: CASTLTENTDTQYF

v_gene: TRBV27
d_gene: -
j_gene: TRBJ1-6
abundance: -
CDR3nt: TGTGCCAGCAGTTTAGTGCGTACGGGGTCACCCCTCCACTTT
CDR3aa: CASSLVRTGSPLHF

v_gene: TRBV7-1
d_gene: -
j_gene: TRBJ2-7
abundance: once
CDR3nt: TGTGCCAGCAGCTTAGGCTGGGTTAGAGGAGACGAGCAGTACTTC
CDR3aa: CASSLGWVRGDEQYF

v_gene: TRBV19
d_gene: -
j_gene: TRBJ2-3
abundance: -
CDR3nt: TGTGCCAGTAGCATAATGGGGAGTAGCACAGATACGCAGTATTTT
CDR3aa: CASSIMGSSTDTQYF

v_gene: TRBV9
d_gene: TRBD1
j_gene: TRBJ2-3
abundance: -
CDR3nt: TGTGCCAGCAGCTCGCAGGGGGCGCGGGATACGCAGTATTTT
CDR3aa: CASSSQGARDTQYF

v_gene: TRBV11-2
d_gene: -
j_gene: TRBJ2-1
abundance: -
CDR3nt: TGTGCCAGCAGCTTGGATGAGCAGTTCTTC
CDR3aa: CASSLDEQFF

v_gene: TRBV28
d_gene: -
j_gene: TRBJ1-3
abundance: -
CDR3nt: TGTGCCAGCAGTTTATGGGGGGGGATAACTGGAAACACCATATATTTT
CDR3aa: CASSLWGGITGNTIYF

v_gene: TRBV27
d_gene: TRBD1
j_gene: TRBJ1-2
abundance: -
CDR3nt: TGTGCCAGCAGTTTACGCGAAACAGGGGGCCCTTATGGCTACACCTTC
CDR3aa: CASSLRETGGPYGYTF

v_gene: TRBV10-3
d_gene: TRBD1
j_gene: TRBJ1-5
abundance: -
CDR3nt: TGTGCCATCGCCCCGGGACAGGGTAATCAGCCCCAGCATTTT
CDR3aa: CAIAPGQGNQPQHF

v_gene: TRBV4-2
d_gene: TRBD2
j_gene: TRBJ2-1
abundance: -
CDR3nt: TGTGCCAGCAGAGAACTAGCGGGGCAACCTTTTAATGAGCAGTTCTTC
CDR3aa: CASRELAGQPFNEQFF

v_gene: TRBV5-5
d_gene: -
j_gene: TRBJ1-5
abundance: -
CDR3nt: TGTGCCAGCAGCTTGAGTGGGAATTCCAATCAGCCCCAGCATTTT
CDR3aa: CASSLSGNSNQPQHF

v_gene: TRBV19
d_gene: -
j_gene: TRBJ1-4
abundance: -
CDR3nt: TGTGCCAGTAGTATAGTATCGAAATCAACTAATGAAAAACTGTTTTTT
CDR3aa: CASSIVSKSTNEKLFF

v_gene: TRBV6-4
d_gene: TRBD1
j_gene: TRBJ1-4
abundance: -
CDR3nt: TGTGCCAGCATATGGACAGGGGGGAGTGAAAAACTGTTTTTT
CDR3aa: CASIWTGGSEKLFF

v_gene: TRBV5-1
d_gene: TRBD1
j_gene: TRBJ1-4
abundance: -
CDR3nt: TGCGCCAGCAGCCAACCGGGACAGGGGGCCCCCTCACCTAATGAAAAACTGTTTTTT
CDR3aa: CASSQPGQGAPSPNEKLFF

v_gene: TRBV18
d_gene: -
j_gene: TRBJ2-7
abundance: -
CDR3nt: TGTGCCAGCTCATCACGAGGTCACGAGCAGTACTTC
CDR3aa: CASSSRGHEQYF

v_gene: TRBV5-1
d_gene: -
j_gene: TRBJ2-5
abundance: few
CDR3nt: TGCGCCAGCAGCTTGGCGGAGACCCAGTACTTC
CDR3aa: CASSLAETQYF

v_gene: TRBV18
d_gene: TRBD2
j_gene: TRBJ2-3
abundance: -
CDR3nt: TGTGCCAGCTCACCACCGGCGAGCGGGGGGGATACGCAGTATTTT
CDR3aa: CASSPPASGGDTQYF

v_gene: TRBV28
d_gene: TRBD1
j_gene: TRBJ2-1
abundance: -
CDR3nt: TGTGCCAGCTTGGGACAGGGGTACAATGAGCAGTTCTTC
CDR3aa: CASLGQGYNEQFF

v_gene: TRBV2
d_gene: TRBD1
j_gene: TRBJ2-3
abundance: once
CDR3nt: TGTGCCAGCAGTGATTGGACAGGGTCCGATACGCAGTATTTT
CDR3aa: CASSDWTGSDTQYF

v_gene: TRBV19
d_gene: -
j_gene: TRBJ1-1
abundance: -
CDR3nt: TGTGCCAGTAGTATAGCCGGGGGGCGCGGGGCTGAAGCTTTCTTT
CDR3aa: CASSIAGGRGAEAFF

v_gene: TRBV27
d_gene: -
j_gene: TRBJ2-5
abundance: -
CDR3nt: TGTGCCAGCAGTTTGAGGACAGCACAAGAGACCCAGTACTTC
CDR3aa: CASSLRTAQETQYF

v_gene: TRBV11-1
d_gene: -
j_gene: TRBJ2-2
abundance: -
CDR3nt: TGTGCCAGCAGCCAACAGATACCCGCGAACACCGGGGAGCTGTTTTTT
CDR3aa: CASSQQIPANTGELFF

v_gene: TRBV7-2
d_gene: -
j_gene: TRBJ1-4
abundance: -
CDR3nt: TGTGCCAGCAGCTTAGGGCGACAGAGGGAGAAACTGTTTTTT
CDR3aa: CASSLGRQREKLFF